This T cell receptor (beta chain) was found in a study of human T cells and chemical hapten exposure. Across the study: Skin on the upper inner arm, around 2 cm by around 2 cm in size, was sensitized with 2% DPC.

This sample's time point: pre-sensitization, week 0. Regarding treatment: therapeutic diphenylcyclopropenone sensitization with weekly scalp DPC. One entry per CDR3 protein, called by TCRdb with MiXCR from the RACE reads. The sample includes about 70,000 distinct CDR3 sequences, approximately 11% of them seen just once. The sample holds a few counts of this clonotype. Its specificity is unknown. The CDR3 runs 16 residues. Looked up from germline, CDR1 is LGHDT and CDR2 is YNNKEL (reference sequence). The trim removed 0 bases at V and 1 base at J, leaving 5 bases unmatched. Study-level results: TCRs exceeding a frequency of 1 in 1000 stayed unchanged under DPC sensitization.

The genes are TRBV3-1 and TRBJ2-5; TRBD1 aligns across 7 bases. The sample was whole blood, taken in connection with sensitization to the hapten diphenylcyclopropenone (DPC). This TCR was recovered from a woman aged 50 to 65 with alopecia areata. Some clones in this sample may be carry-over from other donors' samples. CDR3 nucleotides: TGTGCCAGCAGCCAAGAGGACAGGATGCTCCAAGAGACCCAGTACTTC. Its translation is CASSQEDRMLQETQYF.